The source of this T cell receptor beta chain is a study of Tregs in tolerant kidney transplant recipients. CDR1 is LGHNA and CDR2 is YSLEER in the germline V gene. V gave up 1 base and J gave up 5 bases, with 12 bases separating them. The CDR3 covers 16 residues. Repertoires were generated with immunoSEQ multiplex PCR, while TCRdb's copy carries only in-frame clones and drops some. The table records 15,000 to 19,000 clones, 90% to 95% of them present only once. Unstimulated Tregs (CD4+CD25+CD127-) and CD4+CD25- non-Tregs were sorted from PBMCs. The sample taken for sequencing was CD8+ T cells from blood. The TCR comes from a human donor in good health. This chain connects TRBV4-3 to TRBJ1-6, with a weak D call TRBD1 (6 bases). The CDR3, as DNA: TGCGCCAGCAGCCAAGGGCGGGACAATAATAATTCACCCCTCCACTTT. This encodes CASSQGRDNNNSPLHF.